This TCR beta chain was found in a study of blood T cell repertoires in COVID-19. Profiling relied on immunoSEQ multiplex PCR, and the TCRdb table lists in-frame clones only, not all of them. The sample includes fewer than 300,000 clones, about 89% of them seen just once. The trim removed 5 bases at V and 5 bases at J, leaving 6 bases unmatched. Germline values: CDR1 SGHNT, CDR2 YENEEA. The CDR3 is 13 residues long. This chain joins TRBV11-3 and TRBJ2-7, with 7 bases aligning to TRBD1. The sample consisted of peripheral blood. This receptor was taken from a man aged 30 to 39 with acute or convalescent COVID-19. The CDR3 nucleotides are TGTGCCAGCAGCCGGGGACAGCTGGACGAGCAGTACTTC. The encoded protein is CASSRGQLDEQYF.